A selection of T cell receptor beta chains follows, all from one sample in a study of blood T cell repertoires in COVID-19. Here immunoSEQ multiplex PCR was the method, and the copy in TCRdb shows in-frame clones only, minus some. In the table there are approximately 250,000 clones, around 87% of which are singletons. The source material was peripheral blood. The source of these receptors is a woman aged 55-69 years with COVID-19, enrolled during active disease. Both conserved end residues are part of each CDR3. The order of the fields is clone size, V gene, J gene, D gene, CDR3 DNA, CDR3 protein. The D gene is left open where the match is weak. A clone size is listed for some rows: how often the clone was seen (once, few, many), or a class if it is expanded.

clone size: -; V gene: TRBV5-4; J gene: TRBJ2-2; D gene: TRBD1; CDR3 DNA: TGTGCCAGCAGCCTGGGACAGAGAAACACCGGGGAGCTGTTTTTT; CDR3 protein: CASSLGQRNTGELFF
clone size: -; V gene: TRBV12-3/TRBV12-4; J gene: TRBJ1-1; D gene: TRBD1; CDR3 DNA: TGTGCCAGCAGCCGAGACAGGGGCACTGAAGCTTTCTTT; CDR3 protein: CASSRDRGTEAFF
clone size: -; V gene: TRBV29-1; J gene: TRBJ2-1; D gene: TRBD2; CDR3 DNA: TGCAGCGTTGGGGGACTAGCGCCCGATAATGAGCAGTTCTTC; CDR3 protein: CSVGGLAPDNEQFF
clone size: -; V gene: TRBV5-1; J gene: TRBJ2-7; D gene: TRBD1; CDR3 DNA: TGCGCCAGCAGCTGGGGACAGGGGTACCCCTACGAGCAGTACTTC; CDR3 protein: CASSWGQGYPYEQYF
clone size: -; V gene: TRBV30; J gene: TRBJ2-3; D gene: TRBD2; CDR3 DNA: TGTGCCTACTTTACTAGCGGGAAGGAGTATTTT; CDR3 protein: CAYFTSGKEYF
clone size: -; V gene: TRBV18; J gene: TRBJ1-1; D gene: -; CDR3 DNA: TGTGCCAGCTCACAGAAATCGGACACTGAAGCTTTCTTT; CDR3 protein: CASSQKSDTEAFF
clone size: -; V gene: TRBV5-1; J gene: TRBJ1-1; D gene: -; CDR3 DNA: TGCGCCAGCAGCTGGGGGGTGGGCACTGAAGCTTTCTTT; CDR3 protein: CASSWGVGTEAFF
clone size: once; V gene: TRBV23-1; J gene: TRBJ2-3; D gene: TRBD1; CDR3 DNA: TGCGCCAGCAGTCAGGGTACAGGGGTTAACACAGATACGCAGTATTTT; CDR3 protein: CASSQGTGVNTDTQYF
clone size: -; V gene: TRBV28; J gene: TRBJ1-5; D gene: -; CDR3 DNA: TGTGCCAGCAGTTCCTCCAGGGATCAGCCCCAGCATTTT; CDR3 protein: CASSSSRDQPQHF
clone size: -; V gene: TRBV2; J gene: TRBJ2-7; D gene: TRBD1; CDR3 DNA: TGTGCCAGCAGTGTCCGGACAGGTCTATCCTACGAGCAGTACTTC; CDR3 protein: CASSVRTGLSYEQYF
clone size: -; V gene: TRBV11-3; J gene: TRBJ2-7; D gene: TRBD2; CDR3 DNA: TGTGCCAGCAGCTTATGTAGCGGGAGTACCTACGAGCAGTACTTC; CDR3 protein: CASSLCSGSTYEQYF
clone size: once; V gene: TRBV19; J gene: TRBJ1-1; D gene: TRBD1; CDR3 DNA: TGTGCCACCGCCGGGACAGGGAGGAACACTGAAGCTTTCTTT; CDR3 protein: CATAGTGRNTEAFF
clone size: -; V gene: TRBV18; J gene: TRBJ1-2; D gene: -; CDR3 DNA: TGTGCCAGCTCACCGCTAGGGGACTATGGCTACACCTTC; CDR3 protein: CASSPLGDYGYTF
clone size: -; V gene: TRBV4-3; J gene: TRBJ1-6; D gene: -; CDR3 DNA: TGCGCCAGCAGCCAAGGCCAATATCGGGATTCACCCCTCCACTTT; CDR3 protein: CASSQGQYRDSPLHF
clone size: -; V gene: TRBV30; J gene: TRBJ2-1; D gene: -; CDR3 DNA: TGTGCCTCCCGCGGCGGGCCAGTCCAGTTCTTC; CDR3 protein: CASRGGPVQFF
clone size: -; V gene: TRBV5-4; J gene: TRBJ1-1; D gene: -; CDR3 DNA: TGTGCCAGCAGCTGGCAGGGGACCAACACTGAAGCTTTCTTT; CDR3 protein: CASSWQGTNTEAFF
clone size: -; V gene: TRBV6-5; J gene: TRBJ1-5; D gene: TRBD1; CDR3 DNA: TGTGCCAGCAGCCGGGACAGGTCCGATCAGCCCCAGCATTTT; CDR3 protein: CASSRDRSDQPQHF
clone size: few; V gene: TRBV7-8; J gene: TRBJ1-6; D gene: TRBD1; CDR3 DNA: TGTGCCAGCAGCACACAGACAGGGAATCAGGGTTCACCCCTCCACTTT; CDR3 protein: CASSTQTGNQGSPLHF
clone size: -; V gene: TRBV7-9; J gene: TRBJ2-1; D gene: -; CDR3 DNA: TGTGCCAGCAGCTCAGGACGGGGTATAGGTGAGCAGTTCTTC; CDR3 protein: CASSSGRGIGEQFF
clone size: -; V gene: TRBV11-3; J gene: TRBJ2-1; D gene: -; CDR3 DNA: TGTGCCAGCAGCGGGCCCCGGAACGCCGGCTACAATGAGCAGTTCTTC; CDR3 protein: CASSGPRNAGYNEQFF
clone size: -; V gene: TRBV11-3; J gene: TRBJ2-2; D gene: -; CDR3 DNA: TGTGCCAGCAGCTTAGGGACAGCCTACGACACCGGGGAGCTGTTTTTT; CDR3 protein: CASSLGTAYDTGELFF
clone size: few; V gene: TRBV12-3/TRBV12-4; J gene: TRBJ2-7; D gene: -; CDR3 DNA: TGTGCCAGCAGTCGTACCTACGAGCAGTACTTC; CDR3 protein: CASSRTYEQYF
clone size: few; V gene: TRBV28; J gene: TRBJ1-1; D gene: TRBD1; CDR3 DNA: TGTGCCAGCAGCCGTCCGGACAGGACTCTGAACACTGAAGCTTTCTTT; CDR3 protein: CASSRPDRTLNTEAFF
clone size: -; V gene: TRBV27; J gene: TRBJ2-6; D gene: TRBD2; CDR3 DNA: TGTGCCAGCAGTTTAGGATTACTAGCGGGAAACTCTGGGGCCAACGTCCTGACTTTC; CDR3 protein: CASSLGLLAGNSGANVLTF
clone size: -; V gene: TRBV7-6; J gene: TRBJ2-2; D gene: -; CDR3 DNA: TGTGCCAGCAGCTATGAGGGTCGCTGGCGGGAAGACACCGGGGAGCTGTTTTTT; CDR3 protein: CASSYEGRWREDTGELFF
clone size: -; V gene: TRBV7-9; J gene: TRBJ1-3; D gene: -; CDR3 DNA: TGTGCCAGCAGCACCGCGGGGGGTACTGGAAACACCATATATTTT; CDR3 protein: CASSTAGGTGNTIYF
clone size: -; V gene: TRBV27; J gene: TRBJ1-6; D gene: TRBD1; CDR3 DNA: TGTGCCAGCAGCAGAACAGGGGTCGATTCACCCCTCCACTTT; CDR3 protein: CASSRTGVDSPLHF
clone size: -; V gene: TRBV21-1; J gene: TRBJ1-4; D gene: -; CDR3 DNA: TGTGCCAGCAGCAATGGCACAGGGGTAATCGGAGGTGAAAAACTGTTTTTT; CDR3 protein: CASSNGTGVIGGEKLFF
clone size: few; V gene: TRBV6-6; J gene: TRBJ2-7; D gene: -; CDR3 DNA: TGTGCCAGCAGCTTAAACAGGGAATACTACGAGCAGTACTTC; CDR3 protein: CASSLNREYYEQYF
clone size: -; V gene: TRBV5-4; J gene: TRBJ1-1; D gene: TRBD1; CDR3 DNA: TGTGCCAGCAGCTGGAGGACAGGAAAGAACACTGAAGCTTTCTTT; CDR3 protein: CASSWRTGKNTEAFF
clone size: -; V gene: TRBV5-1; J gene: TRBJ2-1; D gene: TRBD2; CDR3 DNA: TGCGCCAGCAGTCGCGCGGATTTAGCGGGACCTTACAATGAGCAGTTCTTC; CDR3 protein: CASSRADLAGPYNEQFF
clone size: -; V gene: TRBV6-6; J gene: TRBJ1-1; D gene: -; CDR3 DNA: TGTGCCAGCAGTTACGACTTATACACTGAAGCTTTCTTT; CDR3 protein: CASSYDLYTEAFF
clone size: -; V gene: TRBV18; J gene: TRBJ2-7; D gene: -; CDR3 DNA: TGTGCCAGCTCACCCTATCAGCGGCGATCCTACGAGCAGTACTTC; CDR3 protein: CASSPYQRRSYEQYF
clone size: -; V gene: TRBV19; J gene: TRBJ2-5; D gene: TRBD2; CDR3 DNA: TGTGCCAGTAGTATGGCTAGCGGAGGCCATGGAGCCCAGTACTTC; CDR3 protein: CASSMASGGHGAQYF
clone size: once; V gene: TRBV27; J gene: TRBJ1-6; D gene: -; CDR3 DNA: TGTGCCAGCAGTCCCGACTGGTCGGGGGACTATAATTCACCCCTCCACTTT; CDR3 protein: CASSPDWSGDYNSPLHF
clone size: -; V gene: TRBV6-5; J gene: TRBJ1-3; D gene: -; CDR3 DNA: TGTGCCAGCAGCACAAGCTCTGGAAACACCATATATTTT; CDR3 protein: CASSTSSGNTIYF
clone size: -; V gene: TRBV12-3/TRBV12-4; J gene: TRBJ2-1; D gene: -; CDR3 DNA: TGTGCCAGCAGTTCGCTGAGCAATGAGCAGTTCTTC; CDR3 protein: CASSSLSNEQFF
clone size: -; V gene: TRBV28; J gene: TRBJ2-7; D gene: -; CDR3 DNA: TGTGCCAGCAGTCCAGGGGCCTGGGAGCAGTACTTC; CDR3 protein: CASSPGAWEQYF
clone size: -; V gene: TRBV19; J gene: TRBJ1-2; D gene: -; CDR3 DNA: TGTGCCAGTAGTATGGGGCCACCCCCCTCTGGCTACACCTTC; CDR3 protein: CASSMGPPPSGYTF
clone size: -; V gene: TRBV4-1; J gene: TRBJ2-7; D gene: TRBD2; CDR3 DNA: TGCGCCAGCAGCCAAGGTCCCCGCAACCGGGGGGACTACGAGCAGTACTTC; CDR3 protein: CASSQGPRNRGDYEQYF
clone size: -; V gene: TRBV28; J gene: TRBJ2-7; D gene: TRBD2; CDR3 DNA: TGTGCCAGCAGTTTAGTGGGAGGGCTGTACGAGCAGTACTTC; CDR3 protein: CASSLVGGLYEQYF
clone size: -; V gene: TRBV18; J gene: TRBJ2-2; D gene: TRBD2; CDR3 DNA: TGTGCCAGCTCACCGGATCTAGCGGGGAACACCGGGGAGCTGTTTTTT; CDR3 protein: CASSPDLAGNTGELFF
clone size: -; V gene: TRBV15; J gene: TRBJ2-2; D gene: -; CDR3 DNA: TGTGCCACCAGCAGAGATTCGGCAGGGCCAATCGGGGAGCTGTTTTTT; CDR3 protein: CATSRDSAGPIGELFF
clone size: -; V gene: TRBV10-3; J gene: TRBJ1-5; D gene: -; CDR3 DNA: TGTGCCATCAGTGGTTGGAACAGCAGCAATCAGCCCCAGCATTTT; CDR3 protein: CAISGWNSSNQPQHF
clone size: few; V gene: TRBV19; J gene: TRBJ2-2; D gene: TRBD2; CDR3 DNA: TGTGCCAGTAGTATCATAGCGGGAGGGCGCACCGGGGAGCTGTTTTTT; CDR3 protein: CASSIIAGGRTGELFF
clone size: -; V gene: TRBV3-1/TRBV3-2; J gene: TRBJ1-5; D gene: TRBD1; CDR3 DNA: TGTGCCAGCAGCCAAGGGATGGGACAGGACCTTCAGCCCCAGCATTTT; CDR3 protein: CASSQGMGQDLQPQHF
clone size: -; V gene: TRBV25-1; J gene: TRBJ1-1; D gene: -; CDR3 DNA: TGTGCCAGCAGGGAAACAGGGAATACTGAAGCTTTCTTT; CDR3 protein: CASRETGNTEAFF
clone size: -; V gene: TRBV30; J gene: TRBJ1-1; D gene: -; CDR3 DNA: TGTGCCTGGAGTGGGACATTTGGTAACACTGAAGCTTTCTTT; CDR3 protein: CAWSGTFGNTEAFF
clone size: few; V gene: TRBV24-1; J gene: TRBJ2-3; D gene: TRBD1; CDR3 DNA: TGTGCCACCAGTGATCCGACAGGGGTGGGCACAGATACGCAGTATTTT; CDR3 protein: CATSDPTGVGTDTQYF
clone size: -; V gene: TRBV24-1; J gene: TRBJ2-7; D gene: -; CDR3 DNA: TGTGCCACCAGTCGATCCGGCTACGAGCAGTACTTC; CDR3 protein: CATSRSGYEQYF
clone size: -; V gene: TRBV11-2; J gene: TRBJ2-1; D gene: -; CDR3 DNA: TGTGCCAGCACCCTAGGGGGGGTTTACGAGCAGTTCTTC; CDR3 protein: CASTLGGVYEQFF
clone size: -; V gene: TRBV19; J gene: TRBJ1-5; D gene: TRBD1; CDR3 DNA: TGTGCCAGCAAAGGACAGGGATCCTTAGGTGAGCCCCAGCATTTT; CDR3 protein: CASKGQGSLGEPQHF
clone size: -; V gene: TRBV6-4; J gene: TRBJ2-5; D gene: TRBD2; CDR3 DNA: TGTGCCAGCAGCGAGGTAGCGGGGCCCCAAGAGACCCAGTACTTC; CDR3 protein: CASSEVAGPQETQYF